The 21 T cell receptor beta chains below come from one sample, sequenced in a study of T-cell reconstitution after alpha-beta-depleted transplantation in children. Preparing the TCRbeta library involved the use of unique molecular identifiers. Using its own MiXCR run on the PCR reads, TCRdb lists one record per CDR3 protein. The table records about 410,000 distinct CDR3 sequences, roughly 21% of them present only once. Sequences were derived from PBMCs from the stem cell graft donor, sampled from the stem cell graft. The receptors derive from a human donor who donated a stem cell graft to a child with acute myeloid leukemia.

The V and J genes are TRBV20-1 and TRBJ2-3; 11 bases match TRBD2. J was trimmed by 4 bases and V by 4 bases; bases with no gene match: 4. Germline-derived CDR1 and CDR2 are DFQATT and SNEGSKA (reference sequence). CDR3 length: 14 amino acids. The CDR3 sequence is CSAKTSGRADTQYF. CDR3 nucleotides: TGCAGTGCTAAAACTAGCGGGAGAGCAGATACGCAGTATTTT.

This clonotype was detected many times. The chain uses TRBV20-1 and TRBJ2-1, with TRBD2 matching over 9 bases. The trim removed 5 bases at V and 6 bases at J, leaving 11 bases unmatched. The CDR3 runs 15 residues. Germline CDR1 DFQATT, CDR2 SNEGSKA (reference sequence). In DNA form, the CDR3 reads TGCAGTGCTGGGATTAGCGGGAGTGAAGTCAATGAGCAGTTCTTC. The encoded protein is CSAGISGSEVNEQFF.

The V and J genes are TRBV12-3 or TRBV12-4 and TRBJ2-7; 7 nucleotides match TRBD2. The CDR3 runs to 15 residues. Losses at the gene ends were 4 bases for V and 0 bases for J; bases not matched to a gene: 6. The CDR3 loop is CASSSASGGSYEQYF. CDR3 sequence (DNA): TGTGCCAGCAGTTCCGCTAGCGGCGGCTCCTACGAGCAGTACTTC.

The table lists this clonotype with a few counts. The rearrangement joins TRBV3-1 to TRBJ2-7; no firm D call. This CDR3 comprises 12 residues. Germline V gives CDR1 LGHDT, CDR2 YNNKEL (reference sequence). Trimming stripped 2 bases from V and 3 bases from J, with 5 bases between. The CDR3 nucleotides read TGTGCCAGCAGCCAACACTTCTACGAGCAGTACTTC. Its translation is CASSQHFYEQYF.

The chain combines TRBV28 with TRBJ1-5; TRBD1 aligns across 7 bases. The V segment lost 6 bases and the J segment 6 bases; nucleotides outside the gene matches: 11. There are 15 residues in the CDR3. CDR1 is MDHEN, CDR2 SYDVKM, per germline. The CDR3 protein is CASSQLKGGGQPQHF. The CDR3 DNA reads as TGTGCCAGCAGCCAACTTAAAGGGGGCGGTCAGCCCCAGCATTTT.

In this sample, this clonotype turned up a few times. The CDR3: CSVEDKRGTNTGELFF. The CDR3 DNA is TGCAGCGTTGAAGATAAGAGGGGCACGAACACCGGGGAGCTGTTTTTT. The V and J genes are TRBV29-1 and TRBJ2-2; the D gene could be TRBD1 or TRBD2 (5 bases each). Germline V gives CDR1 SQVTM, CDR2 ANQGSEA. There are 16 residues in the CDR3. With 0 bases removed from V and 0 bases from J, the gap between germline ends came to 11 bases.

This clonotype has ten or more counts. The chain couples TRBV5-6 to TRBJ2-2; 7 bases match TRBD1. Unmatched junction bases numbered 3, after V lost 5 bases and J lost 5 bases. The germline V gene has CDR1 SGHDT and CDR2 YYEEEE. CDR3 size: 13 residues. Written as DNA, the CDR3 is TGTGCCAGCAGACCACAGGGGACCGGGGAGCTGTTTTTT. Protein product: CASRPQGTGELFF.

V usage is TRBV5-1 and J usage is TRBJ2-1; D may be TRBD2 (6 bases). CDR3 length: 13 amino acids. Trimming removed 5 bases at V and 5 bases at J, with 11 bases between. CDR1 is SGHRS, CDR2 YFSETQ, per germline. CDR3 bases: TGCGCCAGCAGTACGACGGGAGACAATGAGCAGTTCTTC. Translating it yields CASSTTGDNEQFF.

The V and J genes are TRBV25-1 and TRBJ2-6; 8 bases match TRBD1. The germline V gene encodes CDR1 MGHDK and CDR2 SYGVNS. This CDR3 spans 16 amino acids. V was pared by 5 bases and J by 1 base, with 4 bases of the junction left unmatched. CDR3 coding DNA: TGTGCCAGCAGTACCGGGACAGGATCTGGGGCCAACGTCCTGACTTTC. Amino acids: CASSTGTGSGANVLTF. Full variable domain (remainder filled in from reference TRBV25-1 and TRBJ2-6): EADIYQTPRYLVIGTGKKITLECSQTMGHDKMYWYQQDPGMELHLIHYSYGVNSTEKGDLSSESTVSRIRTEHFPLTLESARPSHTSQYLCASSTGTGSGANVLTFGAGSRLTVL.

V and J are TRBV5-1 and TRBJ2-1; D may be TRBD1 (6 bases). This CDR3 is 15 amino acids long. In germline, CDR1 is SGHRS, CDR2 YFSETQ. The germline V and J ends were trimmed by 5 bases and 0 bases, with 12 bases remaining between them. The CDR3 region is CASRARDTSYNEQFF. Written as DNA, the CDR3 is TGCGCCAGCAGGGCCCGGGACACCTCCTACAATGAGCAGTTCTTC.

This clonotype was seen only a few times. The CDR3 reads CASSVAGGASYNEQFF. The CDR3 DNA sequence: TGTGCCAGCAGCGTGGCAGGCGGGGCCTCCTACAATGAGCAGTTCTTC. The chain carries TRBV9 and TRBJ2-1; D might be TRBD2 (6 bases). The germline V and J ends were trimmed by 2 bases and 0 bases, with 12 bases remaining between them. The CDR3 extends over 16 amino acids. Per the germline V gene, CDR1 is SGDLS and CDR2 is YYNGEE. The complete variable domain, with remaining parts taken from reference TRBV9 and TRBJ2-1, reads DSGVTQTPKHLITATGQRVTLRCSPRSGDLSVYWYQQSLDQGLQFLIQYYNGEERAKGNILERFSAQQFPDLHSELNLSSLELGDSALYFCASSVAGGASYNEQFFGPGTRLTVL.

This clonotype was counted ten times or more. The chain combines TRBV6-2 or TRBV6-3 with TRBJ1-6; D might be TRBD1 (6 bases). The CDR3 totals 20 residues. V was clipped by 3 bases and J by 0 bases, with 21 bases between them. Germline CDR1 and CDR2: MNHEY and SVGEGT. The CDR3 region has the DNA TGTGCCAGCAGTTATACCGGGGGCGACTTTGTGAGCTCCTATAATTCACCCCTCCACTTT. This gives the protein CASSYTGGDFVSSYNSPLHF.

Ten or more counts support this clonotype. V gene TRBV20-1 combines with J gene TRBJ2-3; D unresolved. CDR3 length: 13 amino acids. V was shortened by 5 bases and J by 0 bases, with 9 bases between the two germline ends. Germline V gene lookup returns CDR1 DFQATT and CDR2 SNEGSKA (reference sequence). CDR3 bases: TGCAGTGCTGTTCGAGACAGCACAGATACGCAGTATTTT. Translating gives CSAVRDSTDTQYF.

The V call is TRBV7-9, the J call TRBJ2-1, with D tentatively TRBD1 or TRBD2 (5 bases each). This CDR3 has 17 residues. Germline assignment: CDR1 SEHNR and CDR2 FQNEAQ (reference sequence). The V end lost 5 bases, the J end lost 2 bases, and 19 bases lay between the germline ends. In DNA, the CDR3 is TGTGCCAGCAGCCCGAGGGACCGACAGAATGCCTACAATGAGCAGTTCTTC. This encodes CASSPRDRQNAYNEQFF.

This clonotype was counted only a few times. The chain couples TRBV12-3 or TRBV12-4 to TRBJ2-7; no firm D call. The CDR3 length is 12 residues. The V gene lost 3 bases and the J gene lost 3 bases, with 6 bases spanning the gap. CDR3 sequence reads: CASSFEGYEQYF. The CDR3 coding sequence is TGTGCCAGCAGTTTTGAAGGCTACGAGCAGTACTTC.

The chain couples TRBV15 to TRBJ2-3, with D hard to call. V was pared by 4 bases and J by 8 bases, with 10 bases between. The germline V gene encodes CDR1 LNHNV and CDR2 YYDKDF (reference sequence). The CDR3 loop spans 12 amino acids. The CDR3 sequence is CATSTSLGTQYF. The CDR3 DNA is TGTGCCACCAGCACCTCCTTGGGTACGCAGTATTTT.

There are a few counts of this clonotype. CDR3 protein: CASILGRGGDEQFF. The DNA of the CDR3 is TGCGCCAGCATCTTGGGCAGGGGCGGCGATGAGCAGTTCTTC. This sequence joins TRBV10-2 and TRBJ2-1; D perhaps matches TRBD1 (6 bases). Germline lookup yields CDR1 WSHSY and CDR2 SAAADI. The V end was cut by 7 bases, the J end by 8 bases, with 18 bases between. This CDR3 spans 14 amino acids.

Here the CDR3 reads CASSSGLAGLNEQFF. Written as DNA, the CDR3 is TGTGCCAGCAGCTCCGGACTAGCGGGACTAAATGAGCAGTTCTTC. V and J are TRBV7-3 and TRBJ2-1; 12 nucleotides agree with TRBD2. V gave up 4 bases and J gave up 7 bases; unmatched junction bases: 5. CDR3 length: 15 residues. CDR1 is SGHTA, CDR2 FQGTGA, per germline.

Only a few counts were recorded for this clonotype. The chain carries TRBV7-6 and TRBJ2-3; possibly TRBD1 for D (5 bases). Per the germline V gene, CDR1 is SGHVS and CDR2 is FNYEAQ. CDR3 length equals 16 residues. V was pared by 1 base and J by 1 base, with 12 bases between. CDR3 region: CASSLGRAGGTDTQYF. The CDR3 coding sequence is TGTGCCAGCAGCTTAGGCAGGGCCGGCGGCACAGATACGCAGTATTTT.

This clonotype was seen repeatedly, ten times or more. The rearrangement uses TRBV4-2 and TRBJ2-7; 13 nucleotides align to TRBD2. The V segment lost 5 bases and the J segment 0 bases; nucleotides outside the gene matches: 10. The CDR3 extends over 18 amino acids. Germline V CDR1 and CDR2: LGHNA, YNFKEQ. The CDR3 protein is CASSASGTSGVSSYEQYF. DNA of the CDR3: TGTGCCAGCAGCGCATCCGGGACTAGCGGGGTCAGCTCCTACGAGCAGTACTTC.

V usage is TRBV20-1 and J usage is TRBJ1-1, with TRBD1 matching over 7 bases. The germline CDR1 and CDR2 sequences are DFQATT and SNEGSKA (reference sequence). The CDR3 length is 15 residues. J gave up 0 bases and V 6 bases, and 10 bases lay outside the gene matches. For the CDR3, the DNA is TGCAGTGCGGGGATGACAGGGTACATGAACACTGAAGCTTTCTTT. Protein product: CSAGMTGYMNTEAFF.